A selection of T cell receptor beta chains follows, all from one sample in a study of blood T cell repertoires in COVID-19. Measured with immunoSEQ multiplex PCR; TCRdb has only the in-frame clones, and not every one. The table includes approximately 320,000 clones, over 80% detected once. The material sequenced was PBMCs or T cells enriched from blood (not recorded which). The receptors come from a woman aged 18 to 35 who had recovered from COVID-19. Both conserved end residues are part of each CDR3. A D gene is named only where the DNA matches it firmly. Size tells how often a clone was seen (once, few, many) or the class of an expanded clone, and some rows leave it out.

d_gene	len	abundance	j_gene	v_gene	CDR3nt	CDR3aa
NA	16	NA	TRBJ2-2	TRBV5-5	TGTGCCAGCAGCTTGGTGCTAACTGCGAACACCGGGGAGCTGTTTTTT	CASSLVLTANTGELFF
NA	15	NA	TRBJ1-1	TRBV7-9	TGTGCCAGCAGCTCGAGGGAGGGGCCGGACACTGAAGCTTTCTTT	CASSSREGPDTEAFF
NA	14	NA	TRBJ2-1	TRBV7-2	TGTGCCAGCAGCTTAGATCCCATCTACAATGAGCAGTTCTTC	CASSLDPIYNEQFF
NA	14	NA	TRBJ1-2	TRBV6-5	TGTGCCAGCAGTTACTCGAGGAATTACTATGGCTACACCTTC	CASSYSRNYYGYTF
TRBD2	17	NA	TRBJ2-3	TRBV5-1	TGCGCCAGCGGAACTTCCGGACTAGCGGGGAGCACAGATACGCAGTATTTT	CASGTSGLAGSTDTQYF
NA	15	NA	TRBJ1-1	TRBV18	TGTGCCAGCTCTCCCAGTGGCAGGGGAGTTACTGAAGCTTTCTTT	CASSPSGRGVTEAFF
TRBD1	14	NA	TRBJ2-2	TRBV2	TGTGCCAGCAGTGAACAGGGGGACACCGGGGAGCTGTTTTTT	CASSEQGDTGELFF
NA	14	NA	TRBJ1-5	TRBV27	TGTGCCAGCAGTTTTCTGGCGGACAATCAGCCCCAGCATTTT	CASSFLADNQPQHF
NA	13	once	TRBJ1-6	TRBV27	TGTGCCAGCAGTCCGCGCTATAATTCACCCCTCCACTTT	CASSPRYNSPLHF
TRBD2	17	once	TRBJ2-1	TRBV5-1	TGCGCCAGCAGCTTGGAAGGCTTCCGGGAGGGTGGTGATGAGCAGTTCTTC	CASSLEGFREGGDEQFF
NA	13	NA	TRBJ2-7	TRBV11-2	TGTGCCAGCAGCCAACAGGGTGGGTACGAGCAGTACTTC	CASSQQGGYEQYF
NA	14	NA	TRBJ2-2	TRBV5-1	TGCGCCAGCAGCTTATTGGGACTTCCCGGGGAGCTGTTTTTT	CASSLLGLPGELFF
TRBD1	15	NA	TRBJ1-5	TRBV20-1	TGCAGTGCTAGTGACAGGGTTGGCCGCAATCAGCCCCAGCATTTT	CSASDRVGRNQPQHF
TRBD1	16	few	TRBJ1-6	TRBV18	TGTGCCAGCTCACCACCTGCGGACAGGGTGAATTCACCCCTCCACTTT	CASSPPADRVNSPLHF
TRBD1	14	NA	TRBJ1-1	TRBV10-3	TGTGCCATCAGTAAACCGGGACAGGTCACTGAAGCTTTCTTT	CAISKPGQVTEAFF
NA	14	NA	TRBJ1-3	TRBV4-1	TGCGCCAGCAGCCACCCCGGCTCTGGAAACACCATATATTTT	CASSHPGSGNTIYF
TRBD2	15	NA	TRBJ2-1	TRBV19	TGTGCCAGTAAAAGACTAGCGGGGGATTACAATGAGCAGTTCTTC	CASKRLAGDYNEQFF
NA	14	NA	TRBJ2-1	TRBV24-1	TGTGCCACCAGTGATCTGACAGCCTACAATGAGCAGTTCTTC	CATSDLTAYNEQFF
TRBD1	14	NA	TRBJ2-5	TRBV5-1	TGCGCCAGCAGCTCCGGGACAGGCCAAGAGACCCAGTACTTC	CASSSGTGQETQYF
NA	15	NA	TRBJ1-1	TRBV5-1	TGCGCCAGCAGCTTGGCCCGCGGGGGGGACACTGAAGCTTTCTTT	CASSLARGGDTEAFF
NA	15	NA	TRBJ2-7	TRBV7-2	TGTGCCAGCAGCTTACCGGGACTTAACCCCTACGAGCAGTACTTC	CASSLPGLNPYEQYF
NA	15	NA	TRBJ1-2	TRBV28	TGTGCCAGCAGTTTACGAGGACATTCTAACTATGGCTACACCTTC	CASSLRGHSNYGYTF
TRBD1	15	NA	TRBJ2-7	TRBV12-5	TGTGCTAGTGGTTTGGCCCGACAGGGGTTGAACGAGCAGTACTTC	CASGLARQGLNEQYF
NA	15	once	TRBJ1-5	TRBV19	TGTGCCAGTAGTATAGGGCCGCAGGGGAATCAGCCCCAGCATTTT	CASSIGPQGNQPQHF
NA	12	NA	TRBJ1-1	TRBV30	TGTGCCTGGAGTGTACGCGGGGATGAAGCTTTCTTT	CAWSVRGDEAFF
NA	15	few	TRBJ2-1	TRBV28	TGTGCCAGCAGTTCCGAGACAGGCGCCGACAATGAGCAGTTCTTC	CASSSETGADNEQFF
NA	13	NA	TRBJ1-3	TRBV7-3	TGTGCCAGCAGCTTAAACTCCGGAAACACCATATATTTT	CASSLNSGNTIYF
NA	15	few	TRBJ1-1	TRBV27	TGTGCCAGCAGTTCCATCGGGGGGTGGGACACTGAAGCTTTCTTT	CASSSIGGWDTEAFF
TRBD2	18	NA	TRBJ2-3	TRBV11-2	TGTGCCAGCAGCTCTATTTTTGGACTAGCGGGGGGCACAGATACGCAGTATTTT	CASSSIFGLAGGTDTQYF
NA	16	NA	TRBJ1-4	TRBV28	TGTGCCAGCAGTTTCAGGGGTGCGGATTTTAAGGAAAAACTGTTTTTT	CASSFRGADFKEKLFF
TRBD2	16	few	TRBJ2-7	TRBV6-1	TGTGCCAGCAGTGAAGGGATACTAGCGGGAGCCTACGAGCAGTACTTC	CASSEGILAGAYEQYF
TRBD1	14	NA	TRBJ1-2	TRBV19	TGTGCCAGTAGTACCCGACAGGGTGAGGGAGGCTACACCTTC	CASSTRQGEGGYTF
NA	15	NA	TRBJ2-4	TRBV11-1	TGTGCCAGCAGCTTAGGTGTTGCAGGACTAAACATTCAGTACTTC	CASSLGVAGLNIQYF
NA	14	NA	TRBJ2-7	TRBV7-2	TGTGCCAGCAGCCCTCGACTAAAATCCTACGAGCAGTACTTC	CASSPRLKSYEQYF
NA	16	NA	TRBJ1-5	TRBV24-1	TGTGCCACCAGTGAGGGTGGGGAGGGAAGCAATCAGCCCCAGCATTTT	CATSEGGEGSNQPQHF
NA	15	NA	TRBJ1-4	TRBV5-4	TGTGCCAGCAGCCTGGACCTGACGGGAAATGAAAAACTGTTTTTT	CASSLDLTGNEKLFF
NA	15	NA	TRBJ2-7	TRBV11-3	TGTGCCAGCAGCCGGGGAGGGCAGGGGCCCTACGAGCAGTACTTC	CASSRGGQGPYEQYF
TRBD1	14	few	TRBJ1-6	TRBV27	TGTGCCAGCAGCCGACAGGGGGTAGGTTCACCCCTCCACTTT	CASSRQGVGSPLHF
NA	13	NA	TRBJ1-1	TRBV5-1	TGCGCCAGCAGCTTGCAGTCCGACACTGAAGCTTTCTTT	CASSLQSDTEAFF
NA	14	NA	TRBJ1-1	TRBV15	TGTGCCACCAGCAGAGGGGCAGGGCAGTCTGAAGCTTTCTTT	CATSRGAGQSEAFF
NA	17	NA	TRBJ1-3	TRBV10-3	TGTGCCATCAGTGAGTCGGTCCCAGGGAACTCTGGAAACACCATATATTTT	CAISESVPGNSGNTIYF
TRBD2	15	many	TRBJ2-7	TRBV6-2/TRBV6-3	TGTGCCAGCAGTTACTCGGCTAGCGGGGGGAGAGAGCAGTACTTC	CASSYSASGGREQYF
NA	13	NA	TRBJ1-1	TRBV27	TGTGCCAGCAGTGTGAGGCGGAACACTGAAGCTTTCTTT	CASSVRRNTEAFF
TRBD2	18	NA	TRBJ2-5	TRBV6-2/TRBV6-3	TGTGCCAGCAGTTACCGCCGAGGACTAGCGGGGGACCGAGAGACCCAGTACTTC	CASSYRRGLAGDRETQYF
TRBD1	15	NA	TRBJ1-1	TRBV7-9	TGTGCCAGCAGCCGGGACAGCTCTATGAACACTGAAGCTTTCTTT	CASSRDSSMNTEAFF
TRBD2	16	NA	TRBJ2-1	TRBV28	TGTGCCAGCAGTTTTTATGGACTAGCGGGCGCCGTTGAGCAGTTCTTC	CASSFYGLAGAVEQFF
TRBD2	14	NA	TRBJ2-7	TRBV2	TGTGCCAGCAGGGGGACTAGCGGGAGGTTTGAGCAGTACTTC	CASRGTSGRFEQYF
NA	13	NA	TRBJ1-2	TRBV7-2	TGTGCCAGCAGCTTAGATCCAGGGTATGGCTACACCTTC	CASSLDPGYGYTF
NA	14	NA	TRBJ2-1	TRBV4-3	TGCGCCAGCAGCCAAGATGCCGGGAGTTATGAGCAGTTCTTC	CASSQDAGSYEQFF
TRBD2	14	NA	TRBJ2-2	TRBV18	TGTGCCAGCTCACCAGGACTAGCCCCCGGGGAGCTGTTTTTT	CASSPGLAPGELFF
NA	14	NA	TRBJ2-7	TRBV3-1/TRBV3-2	TGTGCCAGCTCTCCGGGACACAACTTCTACGAGCAGTACTTC	CASSPGHNFYEQYF
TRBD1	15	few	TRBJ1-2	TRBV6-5	TGTGCCAGCAGAGACACAGGGGGCGCTAACTATGGCTACACCTTC	CASRDTGGANYGYTF
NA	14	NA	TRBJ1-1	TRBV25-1	TGTGCCAGCAGTGAGGGGACATGGAACACTGAAGCTTTCTTT	CASSEGTWNTEAFF
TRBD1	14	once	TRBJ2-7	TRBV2	TGTGCCAGCAGAACGGACAGGGCTTCCTACGAGCAGTACTTC	CASRTDRASYEQYF
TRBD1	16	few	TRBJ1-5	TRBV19	TGTGCCAGTAGTATAGATCCGGGACAGGGAGGGCAGCCCCAGCATTTT	CASSIDPGQGGQPQHF